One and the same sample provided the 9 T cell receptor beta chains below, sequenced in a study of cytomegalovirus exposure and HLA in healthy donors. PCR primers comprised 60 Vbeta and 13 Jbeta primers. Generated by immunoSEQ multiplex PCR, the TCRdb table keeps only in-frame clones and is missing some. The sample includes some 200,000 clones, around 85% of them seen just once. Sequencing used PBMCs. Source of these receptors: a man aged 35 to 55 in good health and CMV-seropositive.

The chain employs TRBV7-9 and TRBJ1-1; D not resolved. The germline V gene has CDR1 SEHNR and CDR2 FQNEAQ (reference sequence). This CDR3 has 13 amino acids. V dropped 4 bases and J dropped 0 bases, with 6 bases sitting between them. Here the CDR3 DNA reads TGTGCCAGCAGCTCGTCGGTGAACACTGAAGCTTTCTTT. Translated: CASSSSVNTEAFF.

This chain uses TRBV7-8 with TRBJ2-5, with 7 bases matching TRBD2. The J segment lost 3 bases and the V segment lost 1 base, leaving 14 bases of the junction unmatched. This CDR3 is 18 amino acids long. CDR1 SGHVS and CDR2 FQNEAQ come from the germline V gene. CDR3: CASSLGGSGYTRKETQYF. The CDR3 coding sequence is TGTGCCAGCAGCTTAGGGGGTAGCGGGTATACCCGTAAAGAGACCCAGTACTTC.

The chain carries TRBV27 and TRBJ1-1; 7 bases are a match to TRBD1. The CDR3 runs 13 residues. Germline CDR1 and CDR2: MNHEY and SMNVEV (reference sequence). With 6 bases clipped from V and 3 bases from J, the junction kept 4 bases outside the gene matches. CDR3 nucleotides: TGTGCCAGCAGCCCAACAGGGGACACTGAAGCTTTCTTT. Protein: CASSPTGDTEAFF.

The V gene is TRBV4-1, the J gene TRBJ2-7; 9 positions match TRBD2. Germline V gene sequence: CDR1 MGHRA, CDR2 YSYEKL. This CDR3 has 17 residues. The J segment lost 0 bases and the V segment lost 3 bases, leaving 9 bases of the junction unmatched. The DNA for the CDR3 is TGCGCCAGCAGCCAGGGACTAGCATCCGATGACTCCTACGAGCAGTACTTC. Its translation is CASSQGLASDDSYEQYF.

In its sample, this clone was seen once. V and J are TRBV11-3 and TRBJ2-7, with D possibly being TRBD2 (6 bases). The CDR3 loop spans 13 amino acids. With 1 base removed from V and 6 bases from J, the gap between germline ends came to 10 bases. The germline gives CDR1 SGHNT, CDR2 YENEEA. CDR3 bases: TGTGCCAGCAGCTTAGGGTCCGGGAGCGAGCAGTACTTC. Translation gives CASSLGSGSEQYF.

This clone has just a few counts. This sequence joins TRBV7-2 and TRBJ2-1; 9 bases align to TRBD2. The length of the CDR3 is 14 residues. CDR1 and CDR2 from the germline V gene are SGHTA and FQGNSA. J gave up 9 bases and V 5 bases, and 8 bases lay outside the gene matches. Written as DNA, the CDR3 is TGTGCCAGCAGCCCCGTTAGCGGGGGACTTGAGCAGTTCTTC. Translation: CASSPVSGGLEQFF.

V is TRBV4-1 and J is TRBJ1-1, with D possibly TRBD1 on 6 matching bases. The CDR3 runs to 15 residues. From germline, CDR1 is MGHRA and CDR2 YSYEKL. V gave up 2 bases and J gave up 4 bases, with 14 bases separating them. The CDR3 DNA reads TGCGCCAGCAGCCAAATACAGGGTCTGGGCACTGAAGCTTTCTTT. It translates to CASSQIQGLGTEAFF.

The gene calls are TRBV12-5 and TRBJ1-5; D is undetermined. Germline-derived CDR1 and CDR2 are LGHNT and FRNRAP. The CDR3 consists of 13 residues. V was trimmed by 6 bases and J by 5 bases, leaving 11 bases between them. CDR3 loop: CASGRGPDQPQHF. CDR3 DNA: TGTGCTAGTGGCCGCGGGCCAGATCAGCCCCAGCATTTT.

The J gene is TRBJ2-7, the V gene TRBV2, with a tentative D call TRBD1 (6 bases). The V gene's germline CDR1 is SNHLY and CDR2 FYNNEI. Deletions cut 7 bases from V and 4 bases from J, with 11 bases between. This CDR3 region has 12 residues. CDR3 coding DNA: TGTGCCAGCAATCACAGGGAATACGAGCAGTACTTC. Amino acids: CASNHREYEQYF.